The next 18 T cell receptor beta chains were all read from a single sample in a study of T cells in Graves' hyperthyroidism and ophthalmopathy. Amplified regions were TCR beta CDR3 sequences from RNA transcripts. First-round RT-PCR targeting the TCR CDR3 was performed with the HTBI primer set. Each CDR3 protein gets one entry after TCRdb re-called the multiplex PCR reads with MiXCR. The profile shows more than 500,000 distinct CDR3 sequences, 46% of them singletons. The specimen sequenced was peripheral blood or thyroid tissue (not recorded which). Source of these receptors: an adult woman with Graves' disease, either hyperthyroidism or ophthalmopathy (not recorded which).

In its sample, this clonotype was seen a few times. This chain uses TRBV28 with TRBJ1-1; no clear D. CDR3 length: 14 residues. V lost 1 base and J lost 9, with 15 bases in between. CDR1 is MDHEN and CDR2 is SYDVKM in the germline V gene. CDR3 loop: CASSLSFVSSKAFF. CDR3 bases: TGTGCCAGCAGTTTATCATTTGTCTCCTCCAAAGCTTTCTTT.

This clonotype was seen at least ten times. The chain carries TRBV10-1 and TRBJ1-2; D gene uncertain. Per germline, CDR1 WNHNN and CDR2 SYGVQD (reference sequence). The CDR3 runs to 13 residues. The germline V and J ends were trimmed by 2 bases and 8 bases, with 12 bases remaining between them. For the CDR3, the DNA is TGCGCCAGCAGTGAGACGGTTGGGAGAGGCTACACCTTC. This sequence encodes CASSETVGRGYTF.

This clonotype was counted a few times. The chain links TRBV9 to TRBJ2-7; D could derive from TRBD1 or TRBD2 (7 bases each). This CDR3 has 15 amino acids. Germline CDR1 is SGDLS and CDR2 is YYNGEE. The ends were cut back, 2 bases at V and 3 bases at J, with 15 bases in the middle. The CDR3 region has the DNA TGTGCCAGCAGCGTGGGGGGGGACAGCGTCTACGAGCAGTACTTC. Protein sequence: CASSVGGDSVYEQYF.

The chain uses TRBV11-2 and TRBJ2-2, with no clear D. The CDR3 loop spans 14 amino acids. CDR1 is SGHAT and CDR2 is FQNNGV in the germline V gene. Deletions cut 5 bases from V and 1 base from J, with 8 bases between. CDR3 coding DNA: TGTGCCAGCAGCCGGGCAGGGAACACCGGGGAGCTGTTTTTT. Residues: CASSRAGNTGELFF.

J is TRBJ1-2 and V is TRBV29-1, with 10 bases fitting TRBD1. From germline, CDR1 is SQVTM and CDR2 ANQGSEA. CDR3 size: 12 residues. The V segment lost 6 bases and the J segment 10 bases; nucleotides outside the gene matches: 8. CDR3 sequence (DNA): TGCAGCGTAGATGGGACAGGGGTCATCTACACCTTC. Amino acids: CSVDGTGVIYTF.

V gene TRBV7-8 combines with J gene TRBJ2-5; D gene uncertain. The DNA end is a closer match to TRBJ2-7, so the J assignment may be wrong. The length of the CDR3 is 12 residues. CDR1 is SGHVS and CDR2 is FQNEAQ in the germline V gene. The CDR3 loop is CASSPHSYEQYF. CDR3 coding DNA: TGTGCCAGCAGCCCGCATAGCTACGAGCAGTACTTC.

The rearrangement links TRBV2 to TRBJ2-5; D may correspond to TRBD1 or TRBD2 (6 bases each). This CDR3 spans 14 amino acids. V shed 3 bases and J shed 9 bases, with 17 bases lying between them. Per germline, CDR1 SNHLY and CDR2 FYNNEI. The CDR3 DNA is TGTGCCAGCAGTGATACGGGACTTGGACAGCCCCAGTACTTC. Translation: CASSDTGLGQPQYF. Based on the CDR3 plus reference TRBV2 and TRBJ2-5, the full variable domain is EPEVTQTPSHQVTQMGQEVILRCVPISNHLYFYWYRQILGQKVEFLVSFYNNEISEKSEIFDDQFSVERPDGSNFTLKIRSTKLEDSAMYFCASSDTGLGQPQYFGPGTRLLVL.

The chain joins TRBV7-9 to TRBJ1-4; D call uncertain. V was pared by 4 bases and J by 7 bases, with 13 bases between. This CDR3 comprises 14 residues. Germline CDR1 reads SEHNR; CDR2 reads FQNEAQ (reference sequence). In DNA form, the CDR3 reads TGTGCCAGCAGCTATTCAGTAAGGGTTGAAAAACTGTTTTTT. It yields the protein CASSYSVRVEKLFF.

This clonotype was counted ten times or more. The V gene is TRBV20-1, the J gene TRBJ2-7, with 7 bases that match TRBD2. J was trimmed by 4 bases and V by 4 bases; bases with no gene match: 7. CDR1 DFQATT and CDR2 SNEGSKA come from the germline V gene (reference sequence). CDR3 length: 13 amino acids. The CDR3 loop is CSAKVGGTYEQYF. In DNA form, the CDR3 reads TGCAGTGCTAAGGTGGGAGGGACGTACGAGCAGTACTTC.

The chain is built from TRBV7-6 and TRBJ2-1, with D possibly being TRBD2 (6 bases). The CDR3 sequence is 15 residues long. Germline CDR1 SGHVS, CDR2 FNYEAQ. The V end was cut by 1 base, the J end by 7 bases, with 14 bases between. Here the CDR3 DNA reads TGTGCCAGCAGCTTAGTTTGGGGGGTCGGGAATGAGCAGTTCTTC. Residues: CASSLVWGVGNEQFF.

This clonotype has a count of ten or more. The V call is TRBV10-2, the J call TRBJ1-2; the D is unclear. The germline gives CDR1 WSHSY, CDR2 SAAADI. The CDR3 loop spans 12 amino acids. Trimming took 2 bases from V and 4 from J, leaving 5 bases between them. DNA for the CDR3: TGCGCCAGCAGTGAGGGCGGCTATGGCTACACCTTC. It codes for CASSEGGYGYTF.

This CDR3 reads CSARDGGHQETQYF. CDR3 nucleotides: TGCAGTGCTAGAGATGGGGGGCACCAAGAGACCCAGTACTTC. The chain employs TRBV20-1 and TRBJ2-5; possibly TRBD1 or TRBD2 for D (6 bases each). The CDR3 runs to 14 residues. Germline CDR1 is DFQATT and CDR2 is SNEGSKA (reference sequence). V shed 0 bases and J shed 0 bases, with 8 bases lying between them.

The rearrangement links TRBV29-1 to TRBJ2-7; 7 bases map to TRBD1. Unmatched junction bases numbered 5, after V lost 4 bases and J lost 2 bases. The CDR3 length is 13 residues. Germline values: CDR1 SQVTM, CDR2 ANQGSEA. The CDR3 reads CSVGGGKTYEQYF. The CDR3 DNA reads TGCAGCGTTGGAGGGGGCAAGACCTACGAGCAGTACTTC.

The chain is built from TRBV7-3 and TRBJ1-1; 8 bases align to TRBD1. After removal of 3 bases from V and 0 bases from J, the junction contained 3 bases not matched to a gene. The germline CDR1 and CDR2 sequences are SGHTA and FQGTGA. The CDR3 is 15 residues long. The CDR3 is CASSFSDRVNTEAFF. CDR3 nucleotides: TGTGCCAGCAGCTTTTCGGACAGGGTGAACACTGAAGCTTTCTTT.

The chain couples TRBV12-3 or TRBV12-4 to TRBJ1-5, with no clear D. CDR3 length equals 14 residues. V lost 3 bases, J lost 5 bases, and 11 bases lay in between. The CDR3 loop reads CASSLENGYQPQHF. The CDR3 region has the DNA TGTGCCAGCAGTTTGGAGAACGGCTATCAGCCCCAGCATTTT.

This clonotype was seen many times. CDR3 residues: CASSEDGGDTGELFF. In DNA, the CDR3 is TGTGCCAGCAGTGAAGATGGCGGGGACACCGGGGAGCTGTTTTTT. This sequence joins TRBV2 and TRBJ2-2; the D gene is possibly TRBD2 (6 bases). Trimming left V 1 base short and J 3 bases short, with 9 bases between. The germline CDR1 and CDR2 sequences are SNHLY and FYNNEI. This CDR3 comprises 15 residues.

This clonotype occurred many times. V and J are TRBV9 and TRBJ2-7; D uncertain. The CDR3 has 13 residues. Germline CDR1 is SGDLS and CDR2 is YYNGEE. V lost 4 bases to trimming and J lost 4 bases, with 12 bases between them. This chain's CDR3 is CASSPAPWYEQYF. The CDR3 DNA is TGTGCCAGCAGCCCAGCCCCGTGGTACGAGCAGTACTTC.

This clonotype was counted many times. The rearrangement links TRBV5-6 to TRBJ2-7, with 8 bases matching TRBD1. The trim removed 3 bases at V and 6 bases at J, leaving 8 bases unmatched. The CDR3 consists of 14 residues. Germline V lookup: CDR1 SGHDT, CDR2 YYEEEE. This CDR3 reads CASSSDRDGVEQYF. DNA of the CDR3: TGTGCCAGCAGCTCGGACAGGGACGGGGTCGAGCAGTACTTC.